Shown below are 29 T cell receptor beta chains from a single sample sequenced in a study of long-term antiretroviral therapy in people with HIV. The assay used was immunoSEQ (version v3.0), run at survey level. Profiling relied on immunoSEQ multiplex PCR, and the TCRdb table lists in-frame clones only, not all of them. The data contain 15,000 to 20,000 clones, less than 80% of them seen just once; the ten biggest clones take up roughly 15%. Material: unsorted PBMCs, obtained 0.3 years after starting antiretroviral therapy. These receptors originate from a woman aged 45-59 years with HIV.

The rearrangement uses TRBV7-2 and TRBJ1-5; no definite D call. CDR1 is SGHTA, CDR2 FQGNSA, per germline. The CDR3 extends over 13 amino acids. Trimming stripped 5 bases from V and 6 bases from J, with 11 bases between. CDR3 region: CASSIQEAQPQHF. CDR3 sequence (DNA): TGTGCCAGCAGCATTCAGGAGGCTCAGCCCCAGCATTTT.

The CDR3 DNA reads as TGCGCCAGCAGCCAAGATTCTGCAGGGACATGGTACGAGCAGTACTTC. Encoded protein: CASSQDSAGTWYEQYF. The chain carries TRBV4-1 and TRBJ2-7; tentative D call: TRBD1 (6 bases). The V end lost 0 bases, the J end lost 4 bases, and 16 bases lay between the germline ends. CDR1 is MGHRA and CDR2 is YSYEKL in the germline V gene. CDR3 length: 16 amino acids.

J is TRBJ1-1 and V is TRBV2; perhaps TRBD1 as D (6 bases). The CDR3 covers 16 residues. The V end lost 8 bases, the J end lost 0 bases, and 19 bases lay between the germline ends. Germline assignment: CDR1 SNHLY and CDR2 FYNNEI. The CDR3, as DNA: TGTGCCAGCGACGGAACAGGGAACACCTTGAACACTGAAGCTTTCTTT. Residues: CASDGTGNTLNTEAFF. Looking up the rest from reference TRBV2 and TRBJ1-1 gives the full variable domain: EPEVTQTPSHQVTQMGQEVILRCVPISNHLYFYWYRQILGQKVEFLVSFYNNEISEKSEIFDDQFSVERPDGSNFTLKIRSTKLEDSAMYFCASDGTGNTLNTEAFFGQGTRLTVV.

This clone has just one count. The V gene is TRBV7-8, the J gene TRBJ2-7, with TRBD2 identical over 7 bases. CDR1 is SGHVS, CDR2 FQNEAQ, per germline. V was clipped by 1 base and J by 2 bases; unmatched bases: 2. The CDR3 is 14 residues long. CDR3 in DNA: TGTGCCAGCAGCTTAGGGGGGGGTGCCTACGAGCAGTACTTC. Its translation: CASSLGGGAYEQYF.

The V call is TRBV9, the J call TRBJ2-3, with D perhaps assigned TRBD1 or TRBD2 (5 bases each). The CDR3 has 15 amino acids. V was trimmed by 0 bases and J by 2 bases, leaving 10 bases between them. Germline-derived CDR1 and CDR2 are SGDLS and YYNGEE. The CDR3 sequence is CASSVVRDHTDTQYF. The DNA of the CDR3 is TGTGCCAGCAGCGTAGTCAGGGACCACACAGATACGCAGTATTTT.

The chain uses TRBV5-1 and TRBJ1-1; no reliable D call. The CDR3 covers 11 residues. With 6 bases removed from V and 3 bases from J, the gap between germline ends came to 6 bases. CDR1 is SGHRS, CDR2 YFSETQ, per germline. CDR3 sequence: CASKRDTEAFF. The CDR3, as DNA: TGCGCCAGCAAAAGGGACACTGAAGCTTTCTTT.

This chain joins TRBV25-1 and TRBJ1-5; D perhaps matches TRBD1 (6 bases). The CDR3 is 14 amino acids. Germline V gene sequence: CDR1 MGHDK, CDR2 SYGVNS. The ends were cut back, 4 bases at V and 2 bases at J, with 9 bases in the middle. The CDR3 DNA reads as TGTGCCAGCAGTGGGGAGGGGGGCAATCAGCCCCAGCATTTT. Protein: CASSGEGGNQPQHF.

V gene TRBV29-1 combines with J gene TRBJ2-7; no reliable D call. The CDR3 covers 16 residues. CDR1 SQVTM and CDR2 ANQGSEA come from the germline V gene. V was trimmed by 0 bases and J by 0 bases, leaving 15 bases between them. The CDR3 coding sequence is TGCAGCGTTGAAGATCGGTCGGAAACGAGCTCCTACGAGCAGTACTTC. It encodes CSVEDRSETSSYEQYF.

This chain joins TRBV9 and TRBJ2-1; 12 bases are shared with TRBD2. The trim removed 2 bases at V and 8 bases at J, leaving 14 bases unmatched. From germline, CDR1 is SGDLS and CDR2 YYNGEE. CDR3 size: 18 residues. CDR3 in DNA: TGTGCCAGCAGCGTTCTTTACTGTCGGACTAGCGGGGACGATGAGCAGTTCTTC. Encoded protein: CASSVLYCRTSGDDEQFF.

The chain carries TRBV5-1 and TRBJ1-1, with D maybe TRBD1 (6 bases). V lost 0 bases, J lost 7 bases, and 13 bases lay in between. This CDR3 has 14 residues. The germline CDR1 and CDR2 sequences are SGHRS and YFSETQ. The CDR3 bases are TGCGCCAGCAGCTTGGCCCCAGGGGAGATTGAAGCTTTCTTT. Residues: CASSLAPGEIEAFF.

The chain recombines TRBV5-4 with TRBJ2-5, with D unresolved. This CDR3 has 13 residues. In germline, CDR1 is SGHNT, CDR2 YYREEE (reference sequence). The V end lost 0 bases, the J end lost 2 bases, and 5 bases lay between the germline ends. The chain's CDR3 is CASSLGQQETQYF. The CDR3, as DNA: TGTGCCAGCAGCTTGGGGCAGCAAGAGACCCAGTACTTC.

The gene calls are TRBV27 and TRBJ1-6, with TRBD1 matching over 9 bases. Germline values: CDR1 MNHEY, CDR2 SMNVEV (reference sequence). V was clipped by 4 bases and J by 4 bases; unmatched bases: 2. The length of the CDR3 is 15 residues. CDR3 amino acids: CASSSGQGYNSPLHF. Here the CDR3 DNA reads TGTGCCAGCAGTTCGGGACAGGGTTATAATTCACCCCTCCACTTT.

This chain joins TRBV5-1 and TRBJ2-3; 8 bases map to TRBD1. The CDR3 has 15 residues. Looked up from germline, CDR1 is SGHRS and CDR2 is YFSETQ. Losses at the gene ends were 4 bases for V and 4 bases for J; bases not matched to a gene: 8. CDR3 bases: TGCGCCAGCAGCAAAAGGGACAGGTGGTCAGATACGCAGTATTTT. Translated: CASSKRDRWSDTQYF.

V is TRBV30 and J is TRBJ2-3; the D call may be TRBD1 or TRBD2 (6 bases each). CDR3 length: 15 residues. Trimming took 0 bases from V and 3 from J, leaving 13 bases between them. Per germline, CDR1 GTSNPN and CDR2 SVGIG (reference sequence). CDR3 nucleotide sequence: TGTGCCTGGAGTGTCACGGGGGCTGGAACAGATACGCAGTATTTT. The encoded protein is CAWSVTGAGTDTQYF.

V is TRBV2 and J is TRBJ1-2; 10 positions match TRBD1. Germline CDR1 is SNHLY and CDR2 is FYNNEI. The CDR3 is 14 amino acids. V lost 6 bases to trimming and J lost 6 bases; unmatched junction nucleotides: 7. The CDR3 DNA follows: TGTGCCAGCAGATCTACCGGGACAGGGGATGGCTACACCTTC. Translating gives CASRSTGTGDGYTF.

The chain is built from TRBV27 and TRBJ1-2, with 10 nucleotides matching TRBD1. J gave up 6 bases and V 5 bases, and 9 bases lay outside the gene matches. Germline assignment: CDR1 MNHEY and CDR2 SMNVEV (reference sequence). The CDR3 is 15 residues long. The CDR3 sequence is CASSTTRTGGNGYTF. The CDR3 DNA sequence: TGTGCCAGCAGTACCACCCGGACAGGGGGGAATGGCTACACCTTC.

V usage is TRBV5-1 and J usage is TRBJ2-1, with a possible D match to TRBD1 (6 bases). Germline V gene lookup returns CDR1 SGHRS and CDR2 YFSETQ. The length of the CDR3 is 14 residues. Trimming removed 1 base from V and 6 bases from J, with 11 bases in between. The CDR3 DNA reads TGCGCCAGCAGCTTGTACCCGGACAGCAATGAGCAGTTCTTC. Its translation: CASSLYPDSNEQFF.

This clone showed up just once. The chain joins TRBV11-1 to TRBJ2-5; D remains ambiguous. The ends were cut back, 0 bases at V and 2 bases at J, with 7 bases in the middle. This CDR3 has 14 amino acids. CDR1 is SGHAT, CDR2 FQDESV, per germline (reference sequence). The CDR3 here is CASSLAIEQETQYF. CDR3 sequence (DNA): TGTGCCAGCAGCTTAGCGATAGAACAAGAGACCCAGTACTTC.

V gene TRBV7-7 combines with J gene TRBJ2-3, with a tentative D call TRBD2 (5 bases). CDR1 is SSHAT, CDR2 FNYEAQ, per germline (reference sequence). The CDR3 runs 13 residues. The V gene lost 8 bases and the J gene lost 0 bases, with 9 bases spanning the gap. CDR3 sequence reads: CASGSHSTDTQYF. CDR3 bases: TGTGCCAGCGGGAGCCACAGCACAGATACGCAGTATTTT.

The genes are TRBV18 and TRBJ1-5; D is ambiguous. The V end lost 6 bases, the J end lost 4 bases, and 16 bases lay between the germline ends. CDR3 length: 15 residues. Germline CDR1 KGHSH, CDR2 LQKENI. For the CDR3, the DNA is TGTGCCAGCTCTCTCGACCGTCACCTTAATCAGCCCCAGCATTTT. This codes for CASSLDRHLNQPQHF.

The chain recombines TRBV9 with TRBJ2-3, with 11 positions matching TRBD2. J gave up 3 bases and V 0 bases, and 3 bases lay outside the gene matches. This CDR3 comprises 16 residues. Germline assignment: CDR1 SGDLS and CDR2 YYNGEE. The CDR3 nucleotides are TGTGCCAGCAGCGTAGGATTAGCGGGGGGGACAGATACGCAGTATTTT. It codes for CASSVGLAGGTDTQYF.

This clone has only a few counts. The chain employs TRBV18 and TRBJ1-2, with a tentative D call TRBD1 (5 bases). Trimming took 3 bases from V and 4 from J, leaving 15 bases between them. Germline V gene lookup returns CDR1 KGHSH and CDR2 LQKENI. The CDR3 loop spans 15 amino acids. In DNA, the CDR3 is TGTGCCAGCTCACCGGCCGGGGGTCAAGGCTATGGCTACACCTTC. Protein: CASSPAGGQGYGYTF.

J is TRBJ2-5 and V is TRBV28; D is perhaps TRBD2 (7 bases). Germline lookup yields CDR1 MDHEN and CDR2 SYDVKM. The CDR3 extends over 14 amino acids. V lost 4 bases, J lost 9 bases, and 18 bases lay in between. The CDR3 spells CASSSTRGGRAQYF. The DNA for the CDR3 is TGTGCCAGCAGTTCGACTAGGGGGGGTCGGGCCCAGTACTTC.

The genes are TRBV4-1 and TRBJ1-2, with D unclear. The V gene's germline CDR1 is MGHRA and CDR2 YSYEKL. This CDR3 is 11 amino acids long. V was trimmed by 4 bases and J by 8 bases, leaving 8 bases between them. CDR3 bases: TGCGCCAGCAGCCGGTCCAACGGCTACACCTTC. Encoded protein: CASSRSNGYTF.

The chain recombines TRBV6-5 with TRBJ2-2; D perhaps matches TRBD1 (5 bases). This CDR3 comprises 15 residues. Germline values: CDR1 MNHEY, CDR2 SVGAGI. V lost 2 bases to trimming and J lost 6 bases, with 13 bases between them. The CDR3 sequence: CASSYRPRAPGELFF. For the CDR3, the DNA is TGTGCCAGCAGTTACCGTCCCAGGGCCCCCGGGGAGCTGTTTTTT.

This sequence joins TRBV19 and TRBJ2-3; D is unresolved. Trimming removed 3 bases at V and 5 bases at J, with 3 bases between. The CDR3 length is 11 residues. Germline CDR1 and CDR2: LNHDA and SQIVND (reference sequence). CDR3: CASSIEDTQYF. The CDR3 DNA reads TGTGCCAGTAGTATTGAAGATACGCAGTATTTT.

About this clone: Germline is not matched at one junction end, which may reflect a read error. Here the CDR3 reads CASSQLGQW. In nucleotides, the CDR3 is TGTGCCAGCAGCCAATTGGGGCAGTGG. V is TRBV14 and J is TRBJ1-4, with D possibly being TRBD1 (5 bases). Germline lookup yields CDR1 SGHDN and CDR2 FVKESK. The CDR3 extends over 9 amino acids.

The chain has TRBV9 and TRBJ2-1; 8 bases agree with TRBD2. Losses at the gene ends were 2 bases for V and 4 bases for J; bases not matched to a gene: 8. CDR1 and CDR2 (germline): SGDLS, YYNGEE. The CDR3 runs 16 residues. CDR3 residues: CASSVAAGVQYNEQFF. DNA of the CDR3: TGTGCCAGCAGCGTCGCAGCGGGGGTCCAATACAATGAGCAGTTCTTC.

The CDR3 region is CASSRGGQGAQRQPQHF. The CDR3 bases are TGTGCCAGCAGCCGGGGGGGACAGGGGGCGCAGAGGCAGCCCCAGCATTTT. The chain employs TRBV7-2 and TRBJ1-5; TRBD1 matches at 12 bases. The CDR3 sequence is 17 residues long. The V and J ends lost 5 bases and 7 bases, in that order; junction bases with no gene match: 12. Germline CDR1 reads SGHTA; CDR2 reads FQGNSA. Filled out from reference TRBV7-2 and TRBJ1-5, the complete variable domain reads GAGVSQSPSNKVTEKGKDVELRCDPISGHTALYWYRQSLGQGLEFLIYFQGNSAPDKSGLPSDRFSAERTGGSVSTLTIQRTQQEDSAVYLCASSRGGQGAQRQPQHFGDGTRLSIL.